One and the same sample provided the 16 T cell receptor beta chains below, sequenced in a study of T-cell reconstitution after alpha-beta-depleted transplantation in children. General observations from the study: By about two months after transplant, alpha-beta T cells reportedly arose from several hundred graft clones that had expanded.

Researchers prepared the TCRbeta library using unique molecular identifiers, the study reports. Each CDR3 protein is one row after TCRdb ran MiXCR on the PCR reads. The sample has about 31,000 distinct CDR3 sequences; under 6.5% are singletons. No antigen has been identified for these receptors. Here the sequenced sample was peripheral blood, taken 60 days after TCRalphabeta/CD19-depleted stem cell transplant. Receptors originate from a child in the first two years of life who had a stem cell transplant for acute myeloid leukemia, so the T cells may come from the graft donor.

The table lists this clonotype with many counts. This chain links TRBV18 with TRBJ1-6; D ambiguous. Germline CDR1 and CDR2: KGHSH and LQKENI. The V gene lost 4 bases and the J gene lost 7 bases, with 17 bases spanning the gap. CDR3 length equals 16 residues. This CDR3 is CASSLGSQRMNSPLHF. In DNA, the CDR3 is TGTGCCAGCTCACTGGGGTCCCAAAGGATGAATTCACCCCTCCACTTT.

This clonotype has a count of ten or more. The V call is TRBV27, the J call TRBJ2-3; TRBD1 aligns across 8 bases. The germline V gene encodes CDR1 MNHEY and CDR2 SMNVEV (reference sequence). V lost 6 bases to trimming and J lost 5 bases; unmatched junction nucleotides: 7. This CDR3 has 14 amino acids. The CDR3 DNA sequence: TGTGCCAGCAGACCCAGGGGGCGCGGAGATACGCAGTATTTT. Amino acids: CASRPRGRGDTQYF.

This clonotype was recorded at least ten times. This sequence joins TRBV5-1 and TRBJ2-7; D not resolved. CDR3 length: 13 amino acids. Looked up from germline, CDR1 is SGHRS and CDR2 is YFSETQ. V was trimmed by 4 bases and J by 2 bases, leaving 10 bases between them. CDR3 residues: CASSAGPTYEQYF. As DNA, the CDR3 is TGCGCCAGCAGCGCCGGACCGACCTACGAGCAGTACTTC.

This clonotype was counted a single time. The V gene is TRBV20-1, the J gene TRBJ2-1; 14 bases align to TRBD2. This CDR3 comprises 15 residues. Germline trimming cut 5 bases from V and 5 bases from J; bases unmatched to any gene: 5. Germline V CDR1 and CDR2: DFQATT, SNEGSKA (reference sequence). The CDR3 sequence: CSARTSGGPDNEQFF. In DNA, the CDR3 is TGCAGTGCTCGGACTAGCGGGGGGCCTGACAATGAGCAGTTCTTC.

This clonotype was seen ten or more times. In DNA form, the CDR3 reads TGTGCCAGCAGCTTGGGGGTAATCGAATTGTACACCGGGGAGCTGTTTTTT. Protein: CASSLGVIELYTGELFF. This rearrangement joins TRBV5-5 to TRBJ2-2, with D unresolved. The CDR3 is 17 residues long. With 0 bases removed from V and 3 bases from J, the gap between germline ends came to 15 bases. Germline CDR1 and CDR2: SGHKS and YYEKEE (reference sequence).

This clonotype has ten or more counts. The gene calls are TRBV7-9 and TRBJ2-3; 9 bases are a match to TRBD1. The ends lost 5 bases at V and 4 bases at J; junction bases unmatched: 4. The germline CDR1 and CDR2 sequences are SEHNR and FQNEAQ (reference sequence). The CDR3 spans 14 residues. The CDR3, as DNA: TGTGCCAGCAGCCCGGGACAGGGATCAGATACGCAGTATTTT. Translating it yields CASSPGQGSDTQYF. The variable domain in full, completed from reference TRBV7-9 and TRBJ2-3, reads DTGVSQNPRHKITKRGQNVTFRCDPISEHNRLYWYRQTLGQGPEFLTYFQNEAQLEKSRLLSDRFSAERPKGSFSTLEIQRTEQGDSAMYLCASSPGQGSDTQYFGPGTRLTVL.

Ten or more counts support this clonotype. The chain recombines TRBV9 with TRBJ2-7, with 7 bases lining up with TRBD2. The CDR3 has 15 amino acids. J lost 4 bases, V lost 3 bases, and 10 bases had no gene match. CDR1 is SGDLS and CDR2 is YYNGEE in the germline V gene. The DNA of the CDR3 is TGTGCCAGCAGCGAAGGGAGGGGACTTCTTTACGAGCAGTACTTC. Translating gives CASSEGRGLLYEQYF.

This clonotype was recorded at least ten times. The rearrangement links TRBV12-3 or TRBV12-4 to TRBJ2-1, with 9 bases identical to TRBD2. J gave up 4 bases and V 3 bases, and 4 bases lay outside the gene matches. There are 15 residues in the CDR3. CDR3 nucleotides: TGTGCCAGCAGTTTGGGGCTAGCGGGGTACAATGAGCAGTTCTTC. Translation gives CASSLGLAGYNEQFF.

This clonotype was counted ten times or more. The chain uses TRBV10-3 and TRBJ2-2; TRBD2 matches 13 bases. Germline CDR1 and CDR2: ENHRY and SYGVKD. V lost 3 bases to trimming and J lost 4 bases; unmatched junction nucleotides: 2. The CDR3 runs to 16 residues. In DNA, the CDR3 is TGTGCCATCAGTGAACGACTAGCGGGGGGCACCGGGGAGCTGTTTTTT. Encoded protein: CAISERLAGGTGELFF.

As for this clonotype: This may be a read error: a much more frequent sequence differs by one nucleotide. The rearrangement uses TRBV20-1 and TRBJ2-1; a possible D gene is TRBD2 (5 bases). The germline CDR1 and CDR2 sequences are DFQATT and SNEGSKA (reference sequence). The CDR3 length is 11 residues. The CDR3 DNA reads TGCAGTGTTCCGGACGGGGTAGAGCAGTCCTTC. Its translation: CSVPDGVEQSF.

V is TRBV18 and J is TRBJ2-7, with 11 bases that match TRBD1. Germline lookup yields CDR1 KGHSH and CDR2 LQKENI. CDR3 length equals 16 residues. V was pared by 6 bases and J by 2 bases, with 9 bases of the junction left unmatched. Here the CDR3 reads CASSSDRGRKPYEQYF. The DNA for the CDR3 is TGTGCCAGCTCCTCGGACAGGGGGCGAAAACCCTACGAGCAGTACTTC. The full variable domain, its missing parts supplied by reference TRBV18 and TRBJ2-7, is NAGVMQNPRHLVRRRGQEARLRCSPMKGHSHVYWYRQLPEEGLKFMVYLQKENIIDESGMPKERFSAEFPKEGPSILRIQQVVRGDSAAYFCASSSDRGRKPYEQYFGPGTRLTVT.

This clonotype was counted ten times or more. V and J are TRBV7-8 and TRBJ1-4; perhaps TRBD1 as D (5 bases). Trimming removed 0 bases at V and 8 bases at J, with 10 bases between. Germline V gene data show CDR1 as SGHVS and CDR2 as FQNEAQ. CDR3 length equals 14 residues. The CDR3 loop is CASSLAGRNEKLFF. The DNA for the CDR3 is TGTGCCAGCAGCTTAGCGGGGCGCAACGAAAAACTGTTTTTT.

This clonotype has ten or more counts. The chain combines TRBV1 with TRBJ1-2; the table's D gene call, TRBD1, was not cross checked with the DNA. TRBV1 is termed a pseudogene. This CDR3 spans 15 amino acids. The chain's CDR3 is CTSSQAQGGDYGYTF. In DNA, the CDR3 is TGCACCAGCAGCCAAGCACAGGGGGGCGACTATGGCTACACCTTC.

This clonotype was counted many times. J is TRBJ2-2 and V is TRBV4-3, with a weak D call TRBD1 (7 bases). This CDR3 contains 18 residues. V gave up 6 bases and J gave up 0 bases, with 20 bases separating them. CDR1 and CDR2 from the germline V gene are LGHNA and YSLEER. CDR3 loop: CASSPQGVAVANTGELFF. The DNA of the CDR3 is TGCGCCAGCAGTCCTCAGGGGGTAGCGGTCGCGAACACCGGGGAGCTGTTTTTT.

The sample holds many counts of this clonotype. The rearrangement joins TRBV7-2 to TRBJ2-7; D uncertain. Between the trimmed V and J ends, which lost 2 bases and 4 bases, there was a span of 15 bases. Germline assignment: CDR1 SGHTA and CDR2 FQGNSA. This CDR3 has 15 amino acids. CDR3 bases: TGTGCCAGCAGCTTACTCCGGCAGGTTAAGTACGAGCAGTACTTC. It is translated as CASSLLRQVKYEQYF. Drawing the rest from reference TRBV7-2 and TRBJ2-7, the complete variable domain is GAGVSQSPSNKVTEKGKDVELRCDPISGHTALYWYRQSLGQGLEFLIYFQGNSAPDKSGLPSDRFSAERTGGSVSTLTIQRTQQEDSAVYLCASSLLRQVKYEQYFGPGTRLTVT.

This clonotype has ten or more counts. This chain links TRBV20-1 with TRBJ1-4, with D hard to call. Germline values: CDR1 DFQATT, CDR2 SNEGSKA (reference sequence). The CDR3 length is 13 residues. Trimming removed 5 bases at V and 6 bases at J, with 13 bases between. In DNA, the CDR3 is TGCAGTGCTTCCCAGGAGGGCCATGAAAAACTGTTTTTT. This codes for CSASQEGHEKLFF.